A selection of T cell receptor beta chains follows, all from one sample in a study of memory CD4+ T cells and cytomegalovirus serostatus. Here immunoSEQ multiplex PCR was the method, and the copy in TCRdb shows in-frame clones only, minus some. Seen here are roughly 50,000 clones, around three quarters observed once, and the top ten hold about 1.5%. Sequencing used memory CD4+ T cells from blood. The source is an adult in good health and CMV-seronegative. Each CDR3 is given with its conserved first and last residue. Each record gives: V gene, clone size, J gene, D gene, CDR3 protein, CDR3 DNA. A D gene is named only where the DNA matches it firmly. The size field is filled for only some rows; it gives once, few, many or a size class.

v_gene: TRBV6-5
abundance: NA
j_gene: TRBJ2-5
d_gene: TRBD1
CDR3aa: CASSPPGQQTQYF
CDR3nt: TGTGCCAGCAGCCCTCCGGGACAGCAGACCCAGTACTTC

v_gene: TRBV5-4
abundance: NA
j_gene: TRBJ2-7
d_gene: NA
CDR3aa: CASSLKGVYEQYF
CDR3nt: TGTGCCAGCAGCTTGAAAGGGGTCTACGAGCAGTACTTC

v_gene: TRBV6-1
abundance: few
j_gene: TRBJ2-7
d_gene: TRBD1
CDR3aa: CASSEGQAYSYEQYF
CDR3nt: TGTGCCAGCAGTGAGGGACAGGCATACTCCTACGAGCAGTACTTC

v_gene: TRBV12-5
abundance: NA
j_gene: TRBJ1-1
d_gene: NA
CDR3aa: CASGEYGGDAFF
CDR3nt: TGTGCTAGTGGGGAATATGGGGGAGATGCTTTCTTT

v_gene: TRBV5-4
abundance: few
j_gene: TRBJ1-3
d_gene: TRBD1
CDR3aa: CASSYNRGRGNTIYF
CDR3nt: TGTGCCAGCAGCTATAACAGGGGGCGGGGAAACACCATATATTTT

v_gene: TRBV30
abundance: NA
j_gene: TRBJ1-3
d_gene: TRBD1
CDR3aa: CAWSVQGSRGLGNTIYF
CDR3nt: TGTGCCTGGAGTGTACAGGGGTCCAGGGGGCTTGGAAACACCATATATTTT

v_gene: TRBV19
abundance: NA
j_gene: TRBJ1-1
d_gene: TRBD1
CDR3aa: CASSISGTGATEAFF
CDR3nt: TGTGCCAGTAGTATTAGCGGGACAGGGGCGACTGAAGCTTTCTTT

v_gene: TRBV7-9
abundance: NA
j_gene: TRBJ1-2
d_gene: NA
CDR3aa: CASSRTALYGYTF
CDR3nt: TGTGCCAGCAGTCGGACAGCCCTCTATGGCTACACCTTC

v_gene: TRBV2
abundance: NA
j_gene: TRBJ1-2
d_gene: NA
CDR3aa: CASSERAGIGYTF
CDR3nt: TGTGCCAGCAGTGAAAGGGCAGGGATTGGCTACACCTTC

v_gene: TRBV5-8
abundance: NA
j_gene: TRBJ2-1
d_gene: NA
CDR3aa: CASSPGGQFF
CDR3nt: TGTGCCAGCAGTCCCGGGGGGCAGTTCTTC

v_gene: TRBV7-8
abundance: NA
j_gene: TRBJ2-7
d_gene: TRBD1
CDR3aa: CASSPPQGWQYF
CDR3nt: TGTGCCAGCAGCCCCCCACAGGGGTGGCAGTACTTC

v_gene: TRBV18
abundance: NA
j_gene: TRBJ2-7
d_gene: NA
CDR3aa: CASSPTGSLPSYEQYF
CDR3nt: TGTGCCAGCTCACCTACCGGGAGCCTTCCTTCCTACGAGCAGTACTTC

v_gene: TRBV18
abundance: NA
j_gene: TRBJ2-7
d_gene: NA
CDR3aa: CASSPFSYEQYF
CDR3nt: TGTGCCAGCTCCCCCTTCTCCTACGAGCAGTACTTC

v_gene: TRBV6-1
abundance: NA
j_gene: TRBJ2-1
d_gene: TRBD2
CDR3aa: CASSTPSGGANEQFF
CDR3nt: TGTGCCAGCAGCACGCCTAGCGGGGGGGCAAATGAGCAGTTCTTC

v_gene: TRBV14
abundance: NA
j_gene: TRBJ2-1
d_gene: NA
CDR3aa: CASSLYAVKFF
CDR3nt: TGTGCCAGCAGCCTTTACGCAGTAAAGTTCTTC

v_gene: TRBV7-2
abundance: NA
j_gene: TRBJ2-1
d_gene: TRBD2
CDR3aa: CASSLVQTSGGSMQFF
CDR3nt: TGTGCCAGCAGCTTGGTCCAAACTAGCGGGGGGTCCATGCAGTTCTTC

v_gene: TRBV7-8
abundance: NA
j_gene: TRBJ1-3
d_gene: NA
CDR3aa: CASSARGWGEVRVPGNTIYF
CDR3nt: TGTGCCAGCAGCGCCAGGGGCTGGGGCGAAGTTCGTGTTCCTGGAAACACCATATATTTT

v_gene: TRBV9
abundance: NA
j_gene: TRBJ1-5
d_gene: NA
CDR3aa: CASSVRGDSNQPQHF
CDR3nt: TGTGCCAGCAGCGTACGGGGGGATAGCAATCAGCCCCAGCATTTT

v_gene: TRBV9
abundance: NA
j_gene: TRBJ2-3
d_gene: TRBD1
CDR3aa: CASSSRQGATTDTQYF
CDR3nt: TGTGCCAGCAGCTCCAGACAGGGGGCGACGACAGATACGCAGTATTTT

v_gene: TRBV2
abundance: NA
j_gene: TRBJ1-4
d_gene: TRBD1
CDR3aa: CASSDPGQGWYRANEKLFF
CDR3nt: TGTGCCAGCAGCGACCCGGGACAGGGTTGGTACCGTGCTAATGAAAAACTGTTTTTT

v_gene: TRBV7-2
abundance: NA
j_gene: TRBJ2-5
d_gene: TRBD2
CDR3aa: CASRPGSRGGETQYF
CDR3nt: TGTGCCAGCAGACCTGGGTCGCGGGGAGGGGAGACCCAGTACTTC

v_gene: TRBV7-9
abundance: NA
j_gene: TRBJ1-1
d_gene: TRBD1
CDR3aa: CASSLARGHTEAFF
CDR3nt: TGTGCCAGCAGCTTAGCCAGGGGGCACACTGAAGCTTTCTTT

v_gene: TRBV11-2
abundance: NA
j_gene: TRBJ2-1
d_gene: TRBD2
CDR3aa: CASSLGLAGETRNNEQFF
CDR3nt: TGTGCCAGCAGCTTAGGACTAGCGGGAGAGACCCGTAACAATGAGCAGTTCTTC

v_gene: TRBV11-1
abundance: NA
j_gene: TRBJ1-1
d_gene: NA
CDR3aa: CASSLLAGNTEAFF
CDR3nt: TGTGCCAGCAGCTTGCTGGCCGGCAACACTGAAGCTTTCTTT

v_gene: TRBV6-5
abundance: NA
j_gene: TRBJ2-5
d_gene: NA
CDR3aa: CASSLGYQETQYF
CDR3nt: TGTGCCAGCAGTTTGGGATATCAAGAGACCCAGTACTTC

v_gene: TRBV25-1
abundance: NA
j_gene: TRBJ1-2
d_gene: TRBD1
CDR3aa: CASSDYRGVNYGYTF
CDR3nt: TGTGCCAGCAGTGACTACAGGGGAGTAAACTATGGCTACACCTTC

v_gene: TRBV5-1
abundance: few
j_gene: TRBJ2-5
d_gene: NA
CDR3aa: CASSPNREETQYF
CDR3nt: TGCGCCAGCAGCCCCAACCGAGAGGAGACCCAGTACTTC

v_gene: TRBV28
abundance: NA
j_gene: TRBJ2-1
d_gene: TRBD1
CDR3aa: CASSLLWDRGHNEQFF
CDR3nt: TGTGCCAGCAGTCTCTTATGGGACAGGGGGCACAATGAGCAGTTCTTC

v_gene: TRBV4-3
abundance: NA
j_gene: TRBJ1-2
d_gene: NA
CDR3aa: CASSQDDSGRGGYTF
CDR3nt: TGCGCCAGCAGCCAAGATGATTCGGGGAGGGGAGGCTACACCTTC

v_gene: TRBV7-2
abundance: once
j_gene: TRBJ1-1
d_gene: TRBD1
CDR3aa: CASAKGANTEAFF
CDR3nt: TGTGCCAGCGCAAAGGGGGCGAACACTGAAGCTTTCTTT

v_gene: TRBV27
abundance: NA
j_gene: TRBJ1-5
d_gene: NA
CDR3aa: CASSDIGYSQPQHF
CDR3nt: TGTGCCAGCAGTGACATAGGGTATAGTCAGCCCCAGCATTTT

v_gene: TRBV29-1
abundance: NA
j_gene: TRBJ1-2
d_gene: NA
CDR3aa: CSVGLGGVADNYGYTF
CDR3nt: TGCAGCGTTGGATTAGGAGGTGTGGCAGACAACTATGGCTACACCTTC

v_gene: TRBV7-2
abundance: NA
j_gene: TRBJ2-3
d_gene: TRBD1
CDR3aa: CASSYRTGAADTQYF
CDR3nt: TGTGCCAGCAGCTACCGGACAGGGGCCGCAGATACGCAGTATTTT

v_gene: TRBV21-1
abundance: NA
j_gene: TRBJ2-7
d_gene: NA
CDR3aa: CASSNDPPPYEQYF
CDR3nt: TGTGCCAGCAGCAATGATCCTCCCCCTTACGAGCAGTACTTC

v_gene: TRBV5-1
abundance: NA
j_gene: TRBJ1-3
d_gene: NA
CDR3aa: CASSSDRISGNTIYF
CDR3nt: TGCGCCAGCAGCTCGGACAGAATCTCTGGAAACACCATATATTTT

v_gene: TRBV2
abundance: NA
j_gene: TRBJ1-6
d_gene: NA
CDR3aa: CASSPPGRRDSPLHF
CDR3nt: TGTGCCAGCAGCCCACCGGGACGGCGGGATTCACCCCTCCACTTT

v_gene: TRBV9
abundance: NA
j_gene: TRBJ2-7
d_gene: NA
CDR3aa: CASSPGTLLKQYF
CDR3nt: TGTGCCAGCAGCCCTGGGACCCTGTTAAAGCAGTACTTC

v_gene: TRBV20-1
abundance: NA
j_gene: TRBJ2-7
d_gene: TRBD2
CDR3aa: CSASGRAF
CDR3nt: TGCAGTGCTAGCGGGAGGGCGTTC

v_gene: TRBV30
abundance: once
j_gene: TRBJ2-3
d_gene: NA
CDR3aa: CAWSVPGLQSSTDTQYF
CDR3nt: TGTGCCTGGAGTGTACCGGGGTTACAATCTAGCACAGATACGCAGTATTTT

v_gene: TRBV6-1
abundance: NA
j_gene: TRBJ1-1
d_gene: NA
CDR3aa: CASRATRRGNTEAFF
CDR3nt: TGTGCCAGCAGAGCCACCAGGCGCGGGAACACTGAAGCTTTCTTT

v_gene: TRBV6-6
abundance: few
j_gene: TRBJ1-2
d_gene: NA
CDR3aa: CASFRDLNDYGYTF
CDR3nt: TGTGCCAGCTTTAGGGATCTCAATGACTATGGCTACACCTTC

v_gene: TRBV5-6
abundance: NA
j_gene: TRBJ1-4
d_gene: NA
CDR3aa: CASSLAQGRGKLFF
CDR3nt: TGTGCCAGCAGCTTGGCCCAAGGGAGGGGAAAACTGTTTTTT

v_gene: TRBV11-2
abundance: NA
j_gene: TRBJ1-1
d_gene: TRBD1
CDR3aa: CASSRQGGNTEAFF
CDR3nt: TGTGCCAGCAGCCGTCAGGGGGGGAACACTGAAGCTTTCTTT

v_gene: TRBV2
abundance: NA
j_gene: TRBJ1-4
d_gene: NA
CDR3aa: CASSDLGGNEKLFF
CDR3nt: TGTGCCAGCAGTGACCTGGGGGGAAATGAAAAACTGTTTTTT

v_gene: TRBV18
abundance: NA
j_gene: TRBJ2-1
d_gene: TRBD2
CDR3aa: CASSPPKELAGGEQFF
CDR3nt: TGTGCCAGCTCACCACCGAAGGAACTAGCGGGAGGCGAGCAGTTCTTC

v_gene: TRBV6-5
abundance: NA
j_gene: TRBJ2-5
d_gene: NA
CDR3aa: CASSYGVTQYF
CDR3nt: TGTGCCAGCAGTTACGGGGTGACCCAGTACTTC

v_gene: TRBV12-5
abundance: NA
j_gene: TRBJ1-1
d_gene: NA
CDR3aa: CASGLVTGGSTEAFF
CDR3nt: TGTGCTAGTGGTTTGGTAACGGGGGGCTCCACTGAAGCTTTCTTT

v_gene: TRBV2
abundance: NA
j_gene: TRBJ1-1
d_gene: TRBD1
CDR3aa: CASSGQGTSTYTEAFF
CDR3nt: TGTGCCAGCAGTGGACAGGGAACCTCCACCTACACTGAAGCTTTCTTT

v_gene: TRBV5-1
abundance: NA
j_gene: TRBJ2-3
d_gene: NA
CDR3aa: CASSLGTTGDTQYF
CDR3nt: TGCGCCAGCAGCTTGGGGACTACCGGGGATACGCAGTATTTT

v_gene: TRBV5-1
abundance: few
j_gene: TRBJ1-2
d_gene: NA
CDR3aa: CASSLLQGGNGYTF
CDR3nt: TGCGCCAGCAGCTTGCTACAGGGAGGTAATGGCTACACCTTC

v_gene: TRBV15
abundance: NA
j_gene: TRBJ2-7
d_gene: NA
CDR3aa: CATSSGEAYEQYF
CDR3nt: TGTGCCACCAGCAGTGGGGAGGCCTACGAGCAGTACTTC

v_gene: TRBV7-2
abundance: NA
j_gene: TRBJ2-4
d_gene: TRBD2
CDR3aa: CASSFGGGVGPIQYF
CDR3nt: TGTGCCAGCAGCTTCGGGGGGGGCGTCGGTCCCATTCAGTACTTC

v_gene: TRBV6-5
abundance: NA
j_gene: TRBJ2-7
d_gene: NA
CDR3aa: CASSSTASFHEQYF
CDR3nt: TGTGCCAGCAGTTCGACAGCCTCCTTCCACGAGCAGTACTTC

v_gene: TRBV10-3
abundance: NA
j_gene: TRBJ1-1
d_gene: NA
CDR3aa: CAISEDIPGGTEAFF
CDR3nt: TGTGCCATCAGTGAGGACATCCCCGGTGGCACTGAAGCTTTCTTT

v_gene: TRBV28
abundance: NA
j_gene: TRBJ2-5
d_gene: NA
CDR3aa: CASRGRKETQYF
CDR3nt: TGTGCCAGCCGGGGGCGAAAAGAGACCCAGTACTTC

v_gene: TRBV5-1
abundance: NA
j_gene: TRBJ2-4
d_gene: NA
CDR3aa: CASSSGEANIQYF
CDR3nt: TGCGCCAGCAGCTCGGGGGAGGCAAACATTCAGTACTTC

v_gene: TRBV4-1
abundance: NA
j_gene: TRBJ2-1
d_gene: NA
CDR3aa: CASSQGANPYNEQFF
CDR3nt: TGCGCCAGCAGCCAGGGGGCGAATCCGTACAATGAGCAGTTCTTC

v_gene: TRBV2
abundance: once
j_gene: TRBJ1-2
d_gene: TRBD1
CDR3aa: CASSDRGGYGYTF
CDR3nt: TGTGCCAGCTCTGACAGGGGAGGCTATGGCTACACCTTC